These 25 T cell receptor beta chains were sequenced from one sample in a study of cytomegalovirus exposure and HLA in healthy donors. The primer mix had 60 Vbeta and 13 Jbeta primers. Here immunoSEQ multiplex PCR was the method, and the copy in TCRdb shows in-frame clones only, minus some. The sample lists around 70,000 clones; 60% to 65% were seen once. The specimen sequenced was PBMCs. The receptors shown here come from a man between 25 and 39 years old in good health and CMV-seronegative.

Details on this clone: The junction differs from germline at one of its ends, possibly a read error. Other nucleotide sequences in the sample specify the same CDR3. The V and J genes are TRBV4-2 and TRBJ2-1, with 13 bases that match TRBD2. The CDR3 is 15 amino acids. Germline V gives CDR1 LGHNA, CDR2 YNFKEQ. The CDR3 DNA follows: TGTGCCAGCAGCATTACTAGCGGGGGGGACAACGAGCAGTTCTTC. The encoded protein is CASSITSGGDNEQFF.

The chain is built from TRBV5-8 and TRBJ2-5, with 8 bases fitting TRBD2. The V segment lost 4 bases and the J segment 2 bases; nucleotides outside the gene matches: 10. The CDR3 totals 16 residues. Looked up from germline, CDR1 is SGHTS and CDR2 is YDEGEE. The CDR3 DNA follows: TGTGCCAGCAGCCTTGTCGGGGGGGCCGGGCAAGAGACCCAGTACTTC. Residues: CASSLVGGAGQETQYF.

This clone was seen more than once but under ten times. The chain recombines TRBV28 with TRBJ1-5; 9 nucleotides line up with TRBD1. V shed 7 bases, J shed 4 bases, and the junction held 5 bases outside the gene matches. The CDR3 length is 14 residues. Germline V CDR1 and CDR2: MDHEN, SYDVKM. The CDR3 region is CASNTGGMNQPQHF. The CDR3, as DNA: TGTGCCAGCAACACAGGGGGCATGAATCAGCCCCAGCATTTT.

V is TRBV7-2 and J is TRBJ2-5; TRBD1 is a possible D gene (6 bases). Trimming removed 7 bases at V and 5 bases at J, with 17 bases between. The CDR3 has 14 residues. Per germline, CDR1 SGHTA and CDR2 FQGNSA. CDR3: CASTTGFLVETQYF. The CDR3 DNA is TGTGCCAGCACTACAGGGTTTTTGGTGGAGACCCAGTACTTC.

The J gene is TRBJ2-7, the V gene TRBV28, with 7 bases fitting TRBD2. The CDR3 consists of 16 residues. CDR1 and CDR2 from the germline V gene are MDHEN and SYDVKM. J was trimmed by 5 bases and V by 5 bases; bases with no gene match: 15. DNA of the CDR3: TGTGCCAGCAGTACCCCCTCCGGGAGGAGGTACGACGAGCAGTACTTC. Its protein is CASSTPSGRRYDEQYF.

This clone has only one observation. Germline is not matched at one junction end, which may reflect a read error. This CDR3 is CASSHPPDGVCF. CDR3 DNA sequence: TGTGCCAGCAGCCACCCCCCCGACGGAGTATGCTTC. The V gene is TRBV14, the J gene TRBJ2-7, with D unresolved. The CDR3 is 12 residues long. Germline CDR1 is SGHDN and CDR2 is FVKESK.

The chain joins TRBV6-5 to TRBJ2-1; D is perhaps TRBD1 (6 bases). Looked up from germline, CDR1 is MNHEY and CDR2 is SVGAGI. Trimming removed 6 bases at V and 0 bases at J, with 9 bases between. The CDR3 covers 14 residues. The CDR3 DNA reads TGTGCCAGCAGAGGGGGTAGCTCCTACAATGAGCAGTTCTTC. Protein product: CASRGGSSYNEQFF.

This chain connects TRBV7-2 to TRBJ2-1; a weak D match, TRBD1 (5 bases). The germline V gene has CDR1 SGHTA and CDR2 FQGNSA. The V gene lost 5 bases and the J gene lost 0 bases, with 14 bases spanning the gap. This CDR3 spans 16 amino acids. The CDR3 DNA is TGTGCCAGCAGCCGGGCAGGGCCGAGCTCCTACAATGAGCAGTTCTTC. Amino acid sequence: CASSRAGPSSYNEQFF.

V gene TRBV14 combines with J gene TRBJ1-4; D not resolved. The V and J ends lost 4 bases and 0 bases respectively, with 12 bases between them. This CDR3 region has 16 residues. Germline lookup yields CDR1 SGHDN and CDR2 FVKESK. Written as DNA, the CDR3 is TGTGCCAGCAGCCTCGCAGTCAGTGCAACTAATGAAAAACTGTTTTTT. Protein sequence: CASSLAVSATNEKLFF.

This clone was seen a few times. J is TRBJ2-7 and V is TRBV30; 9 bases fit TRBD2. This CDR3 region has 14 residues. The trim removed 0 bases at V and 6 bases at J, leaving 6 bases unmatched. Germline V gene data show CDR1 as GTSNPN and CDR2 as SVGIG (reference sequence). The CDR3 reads CAWSVERGVSEQYF. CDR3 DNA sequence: TGTGCCTGGAGTGTCGAGCGGGGGGTCTCCGAGCAGTACTTC.

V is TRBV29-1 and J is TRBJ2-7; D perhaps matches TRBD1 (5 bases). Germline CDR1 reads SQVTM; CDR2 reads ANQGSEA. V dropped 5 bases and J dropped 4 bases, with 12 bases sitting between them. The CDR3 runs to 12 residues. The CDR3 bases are TGCAGCGTTCAACTCGACAGTTACGAGCAGTACTTC. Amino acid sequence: CSVQLDSYEQYF.

The DNA for the CDR3 is TGTGCCAGCAGCTTAGAAGCGGGGGAGTTACGCGAGACCCAGTACTTC. Its protein is CASSLEAGELRETQYF. The genes are TRBV7-8 and TRBJ2-5, with 8 bases that match TRBD2. Trimming took 1 base from V and 5 from J; bases not matched to a gene: 9. Per the germline V gene, CDR1 is SGHVS and CDR2 is FQNEAQ. CDR3 length: 16 residues. Based on the CDR3 plus reference TRBV7-8 and TRBJ2-5, the full variable domain is GAGVSQSPRYKVAKRGQDVALRCDPISGHVSLFWYQQALGQGPEFLTYFQNEAQLDKSGLPSDRFFAERPEGSVSTLKIQRTQQEDSAVYLCASSLEAGELRETQYFGPGTRLLVL.

CDR3 protein: CASSGDRTSGGAKTQYF. DNA of the CDR3: TGTGCCAGCAGCGGAGATAGGACTAGCGGGGGGGCGAAGACCCAGTACTTC. The chain carries TRBV5-4 and TRBJ2-5; TRBD2 matches 15 bases. The CDR3 consists of 17 residues. Germline CDR1 reads SGHNT; CDR2 reads YYREEE (reference sequence). Trimming took 4 bases from V and 6 from J; bases not matched to a gene: 10.

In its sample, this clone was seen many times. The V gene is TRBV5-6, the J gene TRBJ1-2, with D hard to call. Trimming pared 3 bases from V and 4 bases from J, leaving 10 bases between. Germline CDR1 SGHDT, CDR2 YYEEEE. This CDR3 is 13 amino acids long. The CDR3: CASSSQLLYGYTF. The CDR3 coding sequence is TGTGCCAGCAGCTCACAGCTCCTCTATGGCTACACCTTC.

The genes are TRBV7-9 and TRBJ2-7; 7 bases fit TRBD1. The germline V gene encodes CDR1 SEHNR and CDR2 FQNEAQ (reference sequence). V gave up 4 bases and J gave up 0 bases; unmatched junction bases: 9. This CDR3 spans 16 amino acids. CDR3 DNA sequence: TGTGCCAGCAGCTCCGAGACAGGGCCGAGCTCCTACGAGCAGTACTTC. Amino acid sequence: CASSSETGPSSYEQYF.

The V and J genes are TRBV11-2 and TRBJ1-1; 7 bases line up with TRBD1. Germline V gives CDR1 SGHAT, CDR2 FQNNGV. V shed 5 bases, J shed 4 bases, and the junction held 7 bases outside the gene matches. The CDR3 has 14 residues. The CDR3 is CASSKTGVSTEAFF. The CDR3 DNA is TGTGCCAGCAGCAAAACAGGGGTGAGCACTGAAGCTTTCTTT.

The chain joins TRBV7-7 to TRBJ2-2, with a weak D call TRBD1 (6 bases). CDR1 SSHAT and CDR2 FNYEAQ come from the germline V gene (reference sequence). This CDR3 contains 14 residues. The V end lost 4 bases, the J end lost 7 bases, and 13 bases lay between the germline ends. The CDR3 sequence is CASSYNRDIGELFF. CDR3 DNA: TGTGCCAGCAGCTACAACAGGGATATCGGGGAGCTGTTTTTT.

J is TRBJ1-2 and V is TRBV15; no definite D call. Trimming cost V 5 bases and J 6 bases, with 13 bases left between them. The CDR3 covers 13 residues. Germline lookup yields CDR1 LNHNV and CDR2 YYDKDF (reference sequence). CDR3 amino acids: CATSAHPEDGYTF. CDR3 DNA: TGTGCCACCAGCGCACATCCCGAGGATGGCTACACCTTC. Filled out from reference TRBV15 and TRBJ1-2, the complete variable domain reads DAMVIQNPRYQVTQFGKPVTLSCSQTLNHNVMYWYQQKSSQAPKLLFHYYDKDFNNEADTPDNFQSRRPNTSFCFLDIRSPGLGDTAMYLCATSAHPEDGYTFGSGTRLTVV.

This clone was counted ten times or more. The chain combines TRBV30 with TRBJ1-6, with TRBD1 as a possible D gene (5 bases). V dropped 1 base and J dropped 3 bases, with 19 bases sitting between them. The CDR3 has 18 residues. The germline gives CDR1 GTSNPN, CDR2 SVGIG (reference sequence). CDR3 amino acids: CAWSAGGNGASYNSPLHF. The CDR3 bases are TGTGCCTGGAGTGCGGGGGGGAATGGGGCGAGCTATAATTCACCCCTCCACTTT.

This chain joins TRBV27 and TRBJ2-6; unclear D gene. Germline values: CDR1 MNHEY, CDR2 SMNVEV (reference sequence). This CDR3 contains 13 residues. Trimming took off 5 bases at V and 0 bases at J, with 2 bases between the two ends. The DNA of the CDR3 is TGTGCCAGCAGTCTCTCTGGGGCCAACGTCCTGACTTTC. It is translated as CASSLSGANVLTF.

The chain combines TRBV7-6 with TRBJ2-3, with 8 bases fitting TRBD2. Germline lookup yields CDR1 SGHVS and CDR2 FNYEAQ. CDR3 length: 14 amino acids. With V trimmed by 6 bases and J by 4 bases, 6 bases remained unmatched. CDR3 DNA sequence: TGTGCCAGCAGTGGGGCGGGGGGTGCAGATACGCAGTATTTT. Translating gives CASSGAGGADTQYF.

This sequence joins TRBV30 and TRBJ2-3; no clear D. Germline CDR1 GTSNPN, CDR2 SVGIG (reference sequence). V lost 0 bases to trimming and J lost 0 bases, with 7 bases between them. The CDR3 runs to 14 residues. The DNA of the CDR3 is TGTGCCTGGAGTGTAACTACTAGCACAGATACGCAGTATTTT. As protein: CAWSVTTSTDTQYF.

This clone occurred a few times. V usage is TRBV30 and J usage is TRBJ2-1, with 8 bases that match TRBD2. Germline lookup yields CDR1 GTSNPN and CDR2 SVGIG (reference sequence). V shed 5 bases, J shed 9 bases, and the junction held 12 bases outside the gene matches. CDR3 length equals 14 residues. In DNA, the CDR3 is TGTGCCTGGGGAGGTGACCACGGGAGGGGTGAGCAGTTCTTC. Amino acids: CAWGGDHGRGEQFF.

In DNA form, the CDR3 reads TGTGCCAGCAGCCTGGGGCCTATCATGAACACTGAAGCTTTCTTT. The encoded protein is CASSLGPIMNTEAFF. The chain is built from TRBV7-4 and TRBJ1-1, with D perhaps TRBD1 (5 bases). Trimming cost V 5 bases and J 0 bases, with 13 bases left between them. The CDR3 spans 15 residues. The germline V gene has CDR1 SGHVT and CDR2 SQSDAQ.

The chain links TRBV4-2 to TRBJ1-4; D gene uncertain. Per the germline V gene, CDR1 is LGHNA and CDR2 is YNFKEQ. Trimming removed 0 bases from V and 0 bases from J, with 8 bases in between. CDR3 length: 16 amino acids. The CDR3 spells CASSQEVAATNEKLFF. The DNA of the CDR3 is TGTGCCAGCAGCCAAGAGGTGGCTGCAACTAATGAAAAACTGTTTTTT.